The entry below describes one T cell receptor beta chain. Antigen unknown. The data are from a study of cytomegalovirus exposure and HLA in healthy donors. Overall study results and limits: Roughly even sequencing depth across donors was the assumption behind the presence/absence analyses. Associated with cytomegalovirus, according to the listing, were 164 TCR beta chains.

With 60 Vbeta and 13 Jbeta primers, the PCR was carried out. Sequencing was performed with immunoSEQ multiplex PCR; in TCRdb, only in-frame clones are kept and a portion is missing. The repertoire has 100,000 to 150,000 clones, about four fifths of them found once; the top ten carry around 0.7%. CDR3 length equals 18 residues. The V gene end was trimmed by 4 bases and the J gene end by 6 bases; junction bases not matched to a gene: 18. Germline V gene lookup returns CDR1 SGHVS and CDR2 FQNEAQ. Sequencing was carried out using PBMCs. This sequence originates from a man younger than 35 in good health and CMV-seronegative. The V gene is TRBV7-8, the J gene TRBJ2-7; TRBD2 aligns across 10 bases. CDR3 sequence reads: CASSSQMGGASGGPEQYF. The DNA for the CDR3 is TGTGCCAGCAGCTCACAGATGGGTGGGGCTAGCGGGGGCCCCGAGCAGTACTTC.